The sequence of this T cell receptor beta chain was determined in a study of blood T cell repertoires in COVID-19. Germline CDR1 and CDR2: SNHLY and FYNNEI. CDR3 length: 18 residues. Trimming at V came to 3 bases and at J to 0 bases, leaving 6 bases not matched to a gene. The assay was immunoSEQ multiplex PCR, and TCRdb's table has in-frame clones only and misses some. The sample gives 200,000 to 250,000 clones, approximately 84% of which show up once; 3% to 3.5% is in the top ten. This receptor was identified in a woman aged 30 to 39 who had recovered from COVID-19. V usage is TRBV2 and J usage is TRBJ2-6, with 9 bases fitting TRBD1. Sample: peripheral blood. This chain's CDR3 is CASSDFGTGYSGANVLTF. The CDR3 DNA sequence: TGTGCCAGCAGTGATTTCGGGACAGGGTACTCTGGGGCCAACGTCCTGACTTTC.